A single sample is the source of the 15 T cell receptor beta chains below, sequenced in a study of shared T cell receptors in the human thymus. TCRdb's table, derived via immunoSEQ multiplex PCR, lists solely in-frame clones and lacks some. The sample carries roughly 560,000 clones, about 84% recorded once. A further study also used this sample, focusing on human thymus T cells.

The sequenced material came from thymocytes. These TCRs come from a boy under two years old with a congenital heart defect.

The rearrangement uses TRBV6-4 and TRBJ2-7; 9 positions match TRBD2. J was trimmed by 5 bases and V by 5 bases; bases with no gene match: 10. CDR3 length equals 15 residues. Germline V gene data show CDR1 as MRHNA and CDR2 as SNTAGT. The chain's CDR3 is CASSQSGTSIHEQYF. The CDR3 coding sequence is TGTGCCAGCAGTCAATCCGGGACTAGCATCCACGAGCAGTACTTC.

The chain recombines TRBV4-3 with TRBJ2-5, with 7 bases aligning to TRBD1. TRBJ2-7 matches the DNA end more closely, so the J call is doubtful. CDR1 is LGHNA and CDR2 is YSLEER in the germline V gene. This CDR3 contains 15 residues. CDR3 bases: TGCGCCAGCAGTCCAGGGACAGATAGTACCTACGAGCAGTACTTC. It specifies CASSPGTDSTYEQYF.

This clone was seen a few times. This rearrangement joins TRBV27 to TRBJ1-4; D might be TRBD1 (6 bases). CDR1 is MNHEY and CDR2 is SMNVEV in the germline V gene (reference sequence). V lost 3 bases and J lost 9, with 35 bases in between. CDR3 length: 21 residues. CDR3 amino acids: CASSFGGTSGEGALKQKKLFF. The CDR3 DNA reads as TGTGCCAGCAGTTTTGGGGGAACTTCAGGGGAAGGGGCTCTTAAGCAGAAAAAACTGTTTTTT.

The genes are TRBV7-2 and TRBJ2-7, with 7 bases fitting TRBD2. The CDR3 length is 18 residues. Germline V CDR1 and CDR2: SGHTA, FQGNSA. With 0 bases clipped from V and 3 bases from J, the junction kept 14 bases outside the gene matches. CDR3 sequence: CASSLAYEKRGVFYEQYF. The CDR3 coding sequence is TGTGCCAGCAGCTTAGCGTACGAGAAGCGGGGAGTCTTCTACGAGCAGTACTTC. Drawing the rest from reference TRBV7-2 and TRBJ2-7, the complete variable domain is GAGVSQSPSNKVTEKGKDVELRCDPISGHTALYWYRQSLGQGLEFLIYFQGNSAPDKSGLPSDRFSAERTGGSVSTLTIQRTQQEDSAVYLCASSLAYEKRGVFYEQYFGPGTRLTVT.

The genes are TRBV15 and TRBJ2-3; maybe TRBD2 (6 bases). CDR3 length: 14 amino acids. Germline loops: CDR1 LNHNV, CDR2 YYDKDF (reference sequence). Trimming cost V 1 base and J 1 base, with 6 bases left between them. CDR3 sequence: CATSRASGTDTQYF. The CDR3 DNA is TGTGCCACCAGCAGAGCTAGCGGCACAGATACGCAGTATTTT.

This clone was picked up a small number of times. The DNA of the CDR3 is TGTGCCAGTAAGCGGTCGACAGGCCTAGAAGCCGGGGACAATGAGCAGTTCTTC. It translates to CASKRSTGLEAGDNEQFF. The chain recombines TRBV19 with TRBJ2-1; tentative D call: TRBD1 (6 bases). Trimming shortened V by 7 bases and J by 5 bases, and 27 bases separated the two germline ends. The CDR3 spans 18 residues. From germline, CDR1 is LNHDA and CDR2 SQIVND (reference sequence).

This chain's CDR3 is CASGLVSKTGLNYGYTF. CDR3 bases: TGTGCTAGTGGTTTGGTCAGTAAGACAGGCCTTAACTATGGCTACACCTTC. The chain recombines TRBV12-5 with TRBJ1-2; perhaps TRBD1 as D (6 bases). V was clipped by 0 bases and J by 1 base, with 15 bases between them. This CDR3 region has 17 residues. Looked up from germline, CDR1 is LGHNT and CDR2 is FRNRAP.

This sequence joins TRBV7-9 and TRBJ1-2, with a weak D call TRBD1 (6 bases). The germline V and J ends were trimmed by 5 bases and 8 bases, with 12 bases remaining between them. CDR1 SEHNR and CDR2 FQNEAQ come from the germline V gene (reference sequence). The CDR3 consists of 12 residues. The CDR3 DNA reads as TGTGCCAGCAGCCCCGACAGGAAAGGCTACACCTTC. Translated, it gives CASSPDRKGYTF.

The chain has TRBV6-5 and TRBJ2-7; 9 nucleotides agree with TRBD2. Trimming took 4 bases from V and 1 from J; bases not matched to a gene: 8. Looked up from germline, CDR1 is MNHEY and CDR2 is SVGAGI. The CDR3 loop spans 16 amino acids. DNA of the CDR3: TGTGCCAGCAGTTTAGCGGGAGACGTAAGGTCCTACGAGCAGTACTTC. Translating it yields CASSLAGDVRSYEQYF.

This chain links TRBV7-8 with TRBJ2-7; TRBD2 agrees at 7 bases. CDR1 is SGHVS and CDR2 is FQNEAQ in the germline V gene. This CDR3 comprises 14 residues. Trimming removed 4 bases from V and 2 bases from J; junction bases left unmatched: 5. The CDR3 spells CASSWGGEPYEQYF. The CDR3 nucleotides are TGTGCCAGCAGCTGGGGGGGGGAACCCTACGAGCAGTACTTC.

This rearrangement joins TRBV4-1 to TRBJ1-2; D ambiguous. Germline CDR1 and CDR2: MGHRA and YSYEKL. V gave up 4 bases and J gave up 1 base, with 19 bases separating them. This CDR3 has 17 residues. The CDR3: CASSLRERIPLNYGYTF. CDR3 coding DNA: TGCGCCAGCAGCCTCCGGGAAAGAATCCCCCTTAACTATGGCTACACCTTC.

CDR3 loop: CASSHPTRDSRSGANVLTF. The CDR3 DNA is TGTGCCAGCAGTCATCCCACTCGGGACAGCCGCTCTGGGGCCAACGTCCTGACTTTC. J is TRBJ2-6 and V is TRBV28; 7 bases agree with TRBD1. CDR1 and CDR2 from the germline V gene are MDHEN and SYDVKM. This CDR3 region has 19 residues. The ends lost 5 bases at V and 0 bases at J; junction bases unmatched: 13. Full variable domain (rest looked up from reference TRBV28 and TRBJ2-6): DVKVTQSSRYLVKRTGEKVFLECVQDMDHENMFWYRQDPGLGLRLIYFSYDVKMKEKGDIPEGYSVSREKKERFSLILESASTNQTSMYLCASSHPTRDSRSGANVLTFGAGSRLTVL.

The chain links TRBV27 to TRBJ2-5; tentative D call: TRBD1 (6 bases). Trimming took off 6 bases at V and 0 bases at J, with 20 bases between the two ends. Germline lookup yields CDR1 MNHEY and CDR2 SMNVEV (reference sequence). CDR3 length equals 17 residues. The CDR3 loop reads CASSHLRDKRYQETQYF. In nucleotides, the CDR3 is TGTGCCAGCAGCCACCTCAGGGACAAGAGGTACCAAGAGACCCAGTACTTC.

DNA for the CDR3: TGTGCCACCAGCAAAACAGGGGGGGCTAACTATGGCTACACCTTC. Encoded protein: CATSKTGGANYGYTF. V is TRBV15 and J is TRBJ1-2, with TRBD1 matching 8 bases. The CDR3 has 15 residues. After removal of 4 bases from V and 0 bases from J, the junction contained 4 bases not matched to a gene. Looked up from germline, CDR1 is LNHNV and CDR2 is YYDKDF (reference sequence).

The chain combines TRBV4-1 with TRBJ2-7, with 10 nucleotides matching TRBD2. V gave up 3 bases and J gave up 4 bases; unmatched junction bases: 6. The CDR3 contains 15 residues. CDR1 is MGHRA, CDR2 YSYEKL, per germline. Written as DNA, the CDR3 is TGCGCCAGCAGCCACACCAGGACTAGCGGATACGAGCAGTACTTC. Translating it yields CASSHTRTSGYEQYF.